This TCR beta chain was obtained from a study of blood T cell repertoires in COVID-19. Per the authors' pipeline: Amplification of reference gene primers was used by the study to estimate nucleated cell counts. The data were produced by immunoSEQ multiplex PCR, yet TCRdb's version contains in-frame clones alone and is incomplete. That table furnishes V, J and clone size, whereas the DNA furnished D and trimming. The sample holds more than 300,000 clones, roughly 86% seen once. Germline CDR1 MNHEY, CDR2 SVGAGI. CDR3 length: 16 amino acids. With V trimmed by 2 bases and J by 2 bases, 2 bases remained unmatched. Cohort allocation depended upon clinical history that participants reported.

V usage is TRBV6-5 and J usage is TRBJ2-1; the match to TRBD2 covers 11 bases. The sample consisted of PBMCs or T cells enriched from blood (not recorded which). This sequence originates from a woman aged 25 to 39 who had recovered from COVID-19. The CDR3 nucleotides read TGTGCCAGCAGTTACACGGGACTAGCGGCCTACAATGAGCAGTTCTTC. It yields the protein CASSYTGLAAYNEQFF.